The next 26 T cell receptor beta chains were all read from a single sample in a study of blood T cell repertoires in COVID-19. Clones were sequenced by immunoSEQ multiplex PCR, and TCRdb holds only the in-frame ones, with some missing. The table lists 200,000 to 300,000 clones, 86% of them singletons. The sequencing input was peripheral blood. Receptors were obtained from a man aged 35 to 55 who had recovered from COVID-19.

The V gene is TRBV18, the J gene TRBJ2-7; 8 nucleotides line up with TRBD2. The germline V gene has CDR1 KGHSH and CDR2 LQKENI. Trimming removed 3 bases from V and 5 bases from J; junction bases left unmatched: 9. The CDR3 covers 15 residues. In DNA form, the CDR3 reads TGTGCCAGCTCACCCAGTCGGACTAGCATCCACGAGCAGTACTTC. Its translation is CASSPSRTSIHEQYF.

This clone has a handful of counts. The J gene is TRBJ2-1, the V gene TRBV6-2 or TRBV6-3, with 7 bases fitting TRBD1. Trimming removed 2 bases from V and 10 bases from J; junction bases left unmatched: 5. The CDR3 runs to 13 residues. Germline loops: CDR1 MNHEY, CDR2 SVGEGT. The CDR3 loop reads CASSYRGRGEQFF. CDR3 sequence (DNA): TGTGCCAGCAGTTACAGGGGGCGAGGGGAGCAGTTCTTC.

The chain uses TRBV29-1 and TRBJ2-7; 9 bases are a match to TRBD1. Germline CDR1 and CDR2: SQVTM and ANQGSEA. The CDR3 runs 14 residues. Losses at the gene ends were 2 bases for V and 3 bases for J; bases not matched to a gene: 5. The CDR3 reads CSVELPGQGYEQYF. The CDR3 region has the DNA TGCAGCGTTGAATTACCGGGACAGGGCTACGAGCAGTACTTC.

This clone is a singleton in its sample. The chain employs TRBV19 and TRBJ1-5; D perhaps matches TRBD1 (5 bases). This CDR3 spans 14 amino acids. V lost 7 bases and J 5 bases, leaving 15 bases between the germline ends. In germline, CDR1 is LNHDA, CDR2 SQIVND (reference sequence). The CDR3 sequence is CASKYSGGHQPQHF. The CDR3 DNA reads as TGTGCCAGTAAATATTCGGGGGGACATCAGCCCCAGCATTTT.

This chain's CDR3 is CASSLTGYYNEQFF. DNA of the CDR3: TGTGCCAGCAGTTTAACGGGATACTACAATGAGCAGTTCTTC. J is TRBJ2-1 and V is TRBV27; D is possibly TRBD2 (5 bases). This CDR3 is built from 14 residues. Germline V gene data show CDR1 as MNHEY and CDR2 as SMNVEV (reference sequence). The V end lost 2 bases, the J end lost 3 bases, and 8 bases lay between the germline ends.

In regard to this clone: The sample contains more than one DNA sequence encoding this CDR3. This sequence joins TRBV6-2 or TRBV6-3 and TRBJ2-7; 10 bases match TRBD2. This CDR3 is 16 amino acids long. Germline lookup yields CDR1 MNHEY and CDR2 SVGEGT. Trimming took 2 bases from V and 2 from J; bases not matched to a gene: 6. In DNA, the CDR3 is TGTGCCAGCAGTTACGGAACTAGCGGGACCACCTACGAGCAGTACTTC. This translates into CASSYGTSGTTYEQYF.

This CDR3 is CASSPWDSLNQPQHF. The DNA of the CDR3 is TGTGCCAGCAGTCCGTGGGACAGCCTCAATCAGCCCCAGCATTTT. V is TRBV6-2 or TRBV6-3 and J is TRBJ1-5, with 7 nucleotides matching TRBD1. The CDR3 length is 15 residues. V lost 5 bases and J lost 3; bases outside the gene matches: 7. Per germline, CDR1 MNHEY and CDR2 SVGEGT.

The chain links TRBV12-3 or TRBV12-4 to TRBJ2-7; D is ambiguous. The CDR3 covers 11 residues. V was pared by 6 bases and J by 4 bases, with 7 bases between. The CDR3 DNA reads as TGTGCCAGCAGCTCTGTTTACGAGCAGTACTTC. Translated, it gives CASSSVYEQYF.

This sequence joins TRBV12-5 and TRBJ2-1; possibly TRBD2 for D (7 bases). V was pared by 7 bases and J by 15 bases, with 19 bases between. The CDR3 has 12 residues. Germline-derived CDR1 and CDR2 are LGHNT and FRNRAP. The CDR3 DNA reads TGTGCTAGTGAAATAGGGGGGGCTCGTGGGTTCTTC. Amino acids: CASEIGGARGFF.

V usage is TRBV2 and J usage is TRBJ2-3, with 9 nucleotides matching TRBD2. Looked up from germline, CDR1 is SNHLY and CDR2 is FYNNEI. Germline trimming cut 7 bases from V and 4 bases from J; bases unmatched to any gene: 9. CDR3 length equals 15 residues. CDR3 protein: CASTFRAGGPDTQYF. CDR3 nucleotide sequence: TGTGCCAGCACCTTCAGGGCGGGAGGGCCAGATACGCAGTATTTT.

The CDR3 DNA reads TGCGCCAGCAGCCCGGGACAGCACACAGATACGCAGTATTTT. Translated, it gives CASSPGQHTDTQYF. The chain has TRBV5-1 and TRBJ2-3; 7 bases map to TRBD1. The CDR3 runs to 14 residues. From germline, CDR1 is SGHRS and CDR2 YFSETQ. The V segment lost 4 bases and the J segment 2 bases; nucleotides outside the gene matches: 4.

The chain carries TRBV6-2 or TRBV6-3 and TRBJ2-1; D may be TRBD2 (5 bases). This CDR3 region has 14 residues. CDR1 is MNHEY and CDR2 is SVGEGT in the germline V gene. V lost 0 bases to trimming and J lost 5 bases, with 8 bases between them. CDR3 region: CASSYSRVDNEQFF. Here the CDR3 DNA reads TGTGCCAGCAGTTACTCGAGGGTCGACAATGAGCAGTTCTTC.

This clone was found a few times. V and J are TRBV5-1 and TRBJ2-3; 13 bases are a match to TRBD2. Germline loops: CDR1 SGHRS, CDR2 YFSETQ. V lost 2 bases to trimming and J lost 5 bases; unmatched junction nucleotides: 8. CDR3 length equals 17 residues. The CDR3, as DNA: TGCGCCAGCAGCTTACCCCCGGGACTAGCGGGGTTAGATACGCAGTATTTT. Protein product: CASSLPPGLAGLDTQYF.

The rearrangement joins TRBV28 to TRBJ2-7; D is unresolved. This CDR3 region has 12 residues. From germline, CDR1 is MDHEN and CDR2 SYDVKM. V was trimmed by 5 bases and J by 4 bases, leaving 9 bases between them. In nucleotides, the CDR3 is TGTGCCAGCAGTCCCGACAATTACGAGCAGTACTTC. Encoded protein: CASSPDNYEQYF.

This chain joins TRBV28 and TRBJ2-6; no definite D call. Germline V CDR1 and CDR2: MDHEN, SYDVKM. The CDR3 contains 16 residues. Deletions cut 8 bases from V and 1 base from J, with 15 bases between. The CDR3 spells CASGSYSSSGANVLTF. In nucleotides, the CDR3 is TGTGCCAGCGGTAGTTATAGCTCGTCTGGGGCCAACGTCCTGACTTTC.

CDR3 DNA: TGTGCCACCAGCAGAGATCGGGGGGCGGACGAGCAGTACTTC. Protein sequence: CATSRDRGADEQYF. The chain has TRBV15 and TRBJ2-7; D perhaps matches TRBD2 (7 bases). Germline CDR1 reads LNHNV; CDR2 reads YYDKDF (reference sequence). The CDR3 has 14 residues. Trimming removed 0 bases from V and 5 bases from J, with 11 bases in between.

This chain uses TRBV12-2 with TRBJ2-3; the table's TRBD1 call for D was not verified on the DNA. TRBV12-2 is classified as a pseudogene. The CDR3 runs 14 residues. The CDR3 DNA follows: TGTGCAAGTCGCTTCCCCAGTAGCACAGATACGCAGTATTTT. This encodes CASRFPSSTDTQYF.

This clone was counted between two and nine times. The chain couples TRBV5-8 to TRBJ1-1; the match to TRBD1 covers 8 bases. The germline V gene has CDR1 SGHTS and CDR2 YDEGEE. V lost 4 bases, J lost 3 bases, and 8 bases stayed unmatched. This CDR3 is 15 amino acids long. CDR3 sequence: CASSVRDRPYTEAFF. CDR3 in DNA: TGTGCCAGCAGCGTACGGGACAGGCCCTACACTGAAGCTTTCTTT.

CDR3 bases: TGTGCCAGCAGCTTTGATGGACTGGGAGATTCTGGGGCCAACGTCCTGACTTTC. This codes for CASSFDGLGDSGANVLTF. V usage is TRBV5-4 and J usage is TRBJ2-6; maybe TRBD2 (5 bases). V shed 2 bases and J shed 1 base, with 16 bases lying between them. Germline values: CDR1 SGHNT, CDR2 YYREEE (reference sequence). CDR3 size: 18 residues.

The table lists this clone with a count of one. The rearrangement joins TRBV30 to TRBJ2-7; 9 bases agree with TRBD2. Germline assignment: CDR1 GTSNPN and CDR2 SVGIG (reference sequence). There are 13 residues in the CDR3. The junction had 4 bases not matched to a gene; V was cut back by 3 bases and J by 4 bases. The CDR3 DNA follows: TGTGCCTGGAGCCGGGGACTAGCTTACGAGCAGTACTTC. Protein: CAWSRGLAYEQYF. The entire variable domain, with the rest obtained from reference TRBV30 and TRBJ2-7, is as follows: SQTIHQWPATLVQPVGSPLSLECTVEGTSNPNLYWYRQAAGRGLQLLFYSVGIGQISSEVPQNLSASRPQDRQFILSSKKLLLSDSGFYLCAWSRGLAYEQYFGPGTRLTVT.

The V and J genes are TRBV15 and TRBJ1-1; D not resolved. The germline V gene encodes CDR1 LNHNV and CDR2 YYDKDF (reference sequence). V was cut by 7 bases and J by 5 bases, with 20 bases left in between. This CDR3 region has 15 residues. CDR3 amino acids: CATTGNLHRETEAFF. In nucleotides, the CDR3 is TGTGCCACCACCGGAAACTTGCATCGGGAAACTGAAGCTTTCTTT.

The chain combines TRBV23-1 with TRBJ2-1; 8 nucleotides match TRBD2. TRBV23-1 is flagged as an ORF with uncertain function. V lost 0 bases and J lost 3; bases outside the gene matches: 4. This CDR3 has 16 residues. The CDR3 DNA reads as TGCGCCAGCAGTCAATCGAGGAGCGGGAGCTACAATGAGCAGTTCTTC. Its translation: CASSQSRSGSYNEQFF.

Here the CDR3 reads CASSHDPGGRTTDTQYF. The CDR3 DNA reads TGCGCCAGCAGCCACGACCCCGGAGGGAGAACAACAGATACGCAGTATTTT. The chain has TRBV4-3 and TRBJ2-3; maybe TRBD2 (6 bases). The CDR3 totals 17 residues. V lost 3 bases to trimming and J lost 3 bases, with 19 bases between them. Germline-derived CDR1 and CDR2 are LGHNA and YSLEER.

The CDR3, as DNA: TGTGCCAGTAGTAAAAAGGGGTACGGGGAGCTGTTTTTT. It yields the protein CASSKKGYGELFF. V and J are TRBV19 and TRBJ2-2, with a weak D call TRBD1 (5 bases). Looked up from germline, CDR1 is LNHDA and CDR2 is SQIVND (reference sequence). This CDR3 is built from 13 residues. V dropped 4 bases and J dropped 7 bases, with 10 bases sitting between them. The entire variable domain, with the rest obtained from reference TRBV19 and TRBJ2-2, is as follows: DGGITQSPKYLFRKEGQNVTLSCEQNLNHDAMYWYRQDPGQGLRLIYYSQIVNDFQKGDIAEGYSVSREKKESFPLTVTSAQKNPTAFYLCASSKKGYGELFFGEGSRLTVL.

V is TRBV5-6 and J is TRBJ2-7; 10 bases agree with TRBD2. This CDR3 has 15 residues. After removal of 4 bases from V and 4 bases from J, the junction contained 8 bases not matched to a gene. Germline loops: CDR1 SGHDT, CDR2 YYEEEE. The CDR3 loop reads CASSRSPSGGYEQYF. CDR3 bases: TGTGCCAGCAGCCGCTCCCCTAGCGGGGGTTACGAGCAGTACTTC.

CDR3 in amino acids: CASSHGSGGPYEQYF. CDR3 bases: TGTGCCAGCAGCCACGGAAGCGGGGGGCCCTACGAGCAGTACTTC. The chain couples TRBV9 to TRBJ2-7; 9 bases match TRBD2. Germline trimming cut 4 bases from V and 2 bases from J; bases unmatched to any gene: 7. From germline, CDR1 is SGDLS and CDR2 YYNGEE. The CDR3 is made up of 15 amino acids.